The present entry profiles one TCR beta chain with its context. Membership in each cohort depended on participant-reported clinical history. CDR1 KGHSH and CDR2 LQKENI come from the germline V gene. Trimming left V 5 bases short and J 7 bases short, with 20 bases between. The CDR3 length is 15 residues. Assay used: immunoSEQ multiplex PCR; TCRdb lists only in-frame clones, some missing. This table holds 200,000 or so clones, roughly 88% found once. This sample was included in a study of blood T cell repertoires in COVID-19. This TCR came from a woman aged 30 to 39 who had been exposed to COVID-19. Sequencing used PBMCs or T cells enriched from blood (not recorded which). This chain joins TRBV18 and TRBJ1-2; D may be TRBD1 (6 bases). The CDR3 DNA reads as TGTGCCAGCTCATTCGGCTCCAGGGGTGTTTTTGGCTACACCTTC. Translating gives CASSFGSRGVFGYTF.